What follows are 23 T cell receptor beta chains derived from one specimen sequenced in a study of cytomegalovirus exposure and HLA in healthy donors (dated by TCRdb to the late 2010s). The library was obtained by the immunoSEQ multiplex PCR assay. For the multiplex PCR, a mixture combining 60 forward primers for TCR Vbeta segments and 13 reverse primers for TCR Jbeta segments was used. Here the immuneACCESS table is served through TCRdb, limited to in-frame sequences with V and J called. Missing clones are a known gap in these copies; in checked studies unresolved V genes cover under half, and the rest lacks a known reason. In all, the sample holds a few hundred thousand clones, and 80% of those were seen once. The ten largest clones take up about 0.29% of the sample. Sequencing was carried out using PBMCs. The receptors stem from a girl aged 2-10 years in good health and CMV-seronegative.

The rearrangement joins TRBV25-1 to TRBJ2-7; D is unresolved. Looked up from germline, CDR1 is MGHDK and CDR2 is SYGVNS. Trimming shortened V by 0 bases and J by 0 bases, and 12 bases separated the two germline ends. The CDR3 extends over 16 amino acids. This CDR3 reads CASSEYPQVSSYEQYF. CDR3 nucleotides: TGTGCCAGCAGTGAATACCCGCAGGTCAGCTCCTACGAGCAGTACTTC.

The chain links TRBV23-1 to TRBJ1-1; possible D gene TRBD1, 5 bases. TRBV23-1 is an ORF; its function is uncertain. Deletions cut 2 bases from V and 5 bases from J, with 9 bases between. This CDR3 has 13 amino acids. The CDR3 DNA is TGCGCCAGCAGTCAACGGGGGTGGACTGAAGCTTTCTTT. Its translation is CASSQRGWTEAFF.

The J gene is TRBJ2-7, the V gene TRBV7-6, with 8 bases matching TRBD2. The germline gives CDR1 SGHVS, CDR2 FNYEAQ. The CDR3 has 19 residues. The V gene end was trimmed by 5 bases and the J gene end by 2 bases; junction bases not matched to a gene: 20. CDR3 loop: CASSLPLPHLAGEPYEQYF. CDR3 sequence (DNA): TGTGCCAGCAGCCTTCCCTTACCTCACCTAGCGGGTGAACCCTACGAGCAGTACTTC.

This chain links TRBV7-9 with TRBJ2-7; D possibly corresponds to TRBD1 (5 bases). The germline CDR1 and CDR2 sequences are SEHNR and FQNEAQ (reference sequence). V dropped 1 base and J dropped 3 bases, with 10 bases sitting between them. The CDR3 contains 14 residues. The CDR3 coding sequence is TGTGCCAGCAGCTTAGGCGCGACAGACTACGAGCAGTACTTC. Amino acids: CASSLGATDYEQYF. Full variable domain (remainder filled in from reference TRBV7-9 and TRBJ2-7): DTGVSQNPRHKITKRGQNVTFRCDPISEHNRLYWYRQTLGQGPEFLTYFQNEAQLEKSRLLSDRFSAERPKGSFSTLEIQRTEQGDSAMYLCASSLGATDYEQYFGPGTRLTVT.

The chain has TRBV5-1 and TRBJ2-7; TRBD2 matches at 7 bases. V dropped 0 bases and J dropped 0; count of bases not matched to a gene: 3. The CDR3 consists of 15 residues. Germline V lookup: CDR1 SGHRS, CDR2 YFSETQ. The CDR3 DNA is TGCGCCAGCAGCTTGGCACTAGCGTACTCCTACGAGCAGTACTTC. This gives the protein CASSLALAYSYEQYF. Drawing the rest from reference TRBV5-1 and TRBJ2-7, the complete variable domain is KAGVTQTPRYLIKTRGQQVTLSCSPISGHRSVSWYQQTPGQGLQFLFEYFSETQRNKGNFPGRFSGRQFSNSRSEMNVSTLELGDSALYLCASSLALAYSYEQYFGPGTRLTVT.

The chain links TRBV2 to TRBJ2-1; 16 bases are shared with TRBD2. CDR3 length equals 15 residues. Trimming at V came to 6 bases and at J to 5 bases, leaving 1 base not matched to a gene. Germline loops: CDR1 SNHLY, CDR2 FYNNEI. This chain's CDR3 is CASRGTSGRDNEQFF. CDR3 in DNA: TGTGCCAGCAGAGGGACTAGCGGGAGGGACAATGAGCAGTTCTTC.

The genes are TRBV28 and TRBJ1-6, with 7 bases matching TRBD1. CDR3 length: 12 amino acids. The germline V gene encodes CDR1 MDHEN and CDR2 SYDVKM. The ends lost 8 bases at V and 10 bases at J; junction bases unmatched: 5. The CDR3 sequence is CASLRGESPLHF. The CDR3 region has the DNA TGTGCCAGCCTCAGGGGGGAGTCACCCCTCCACTTT.

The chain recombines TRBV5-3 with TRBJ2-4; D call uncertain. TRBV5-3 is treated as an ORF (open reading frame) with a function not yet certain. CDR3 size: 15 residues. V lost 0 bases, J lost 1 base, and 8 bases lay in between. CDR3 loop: CARSLVREAKNIQYF. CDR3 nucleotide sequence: TGTGCCAGAAGCTTGGTGCGAGAGGCCAAAAACATTCAGTACTTC.

The CDR3 region is CASSYSRLNYEQYF. The CDR3 coding sequence is TGTGCCAGCAGTTACTCGAGACTGAATTACGAGCAGTACTTC. The rearrangement uses TRBV6-5 and TRBJ2-7; unclear D gene. CDR3 length: 14 residues. The germline V gene has CDR1 MNHEY and CDR2 SVGAGI. The V end was cut by 0 bases, the J end by 4 bases, with 10 bases between.

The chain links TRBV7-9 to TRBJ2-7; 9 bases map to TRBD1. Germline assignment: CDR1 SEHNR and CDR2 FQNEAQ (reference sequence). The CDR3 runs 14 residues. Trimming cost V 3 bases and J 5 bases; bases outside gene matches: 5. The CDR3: CASSLKDRGDEQYF. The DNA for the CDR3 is TGTGCCAGCAGCTTGAAGGACAGGGGCGACGAGCAGTACTTC.

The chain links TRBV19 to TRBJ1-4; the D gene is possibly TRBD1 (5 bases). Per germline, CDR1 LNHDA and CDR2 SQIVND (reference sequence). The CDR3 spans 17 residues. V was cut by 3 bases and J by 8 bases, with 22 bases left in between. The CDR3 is CASSMFGRDLGIEKLFF. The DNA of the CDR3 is TGTGCCAGTAGTATGTTCGGCAGGGATCTTGGTATAGAAAAACTGTTTTTT.

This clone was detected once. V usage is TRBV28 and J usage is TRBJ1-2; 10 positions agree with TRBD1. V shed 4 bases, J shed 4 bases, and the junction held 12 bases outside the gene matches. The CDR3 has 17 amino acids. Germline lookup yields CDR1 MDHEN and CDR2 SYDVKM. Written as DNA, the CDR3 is TGTGCCAGCAGTTCCGCTACCGGGACAGGGGACCTCTATGGCTACACCTTC. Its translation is CASSSATGTGDLYGYTF.

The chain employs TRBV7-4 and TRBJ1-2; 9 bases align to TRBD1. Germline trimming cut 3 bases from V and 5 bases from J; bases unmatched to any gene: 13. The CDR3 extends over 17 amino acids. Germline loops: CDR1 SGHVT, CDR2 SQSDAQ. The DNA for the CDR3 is TGTGCCAGCAGCTTTTCAGTCAGACAGGGGGGCTTTTATGGCTACACCTTC. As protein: CASSFSVRQGGFYGYTF.

The CDR3: CASSTQGVGEKLFF. The DNA for the CDR3 is TGTGCCAGCTCTACACAGGGTGTGGGCGAAAAACTGTTTTTT. The genes are TRBV18 and TRBJ1-4, with D tentatively TRBD1 (6 bases). Germline values: CDR1 KGHSH, CDR2 LQKENI. Trimming removed 6 bases from V and 8 bases from J, with 16 bases in between. The CDR3 is 14 amino acids.

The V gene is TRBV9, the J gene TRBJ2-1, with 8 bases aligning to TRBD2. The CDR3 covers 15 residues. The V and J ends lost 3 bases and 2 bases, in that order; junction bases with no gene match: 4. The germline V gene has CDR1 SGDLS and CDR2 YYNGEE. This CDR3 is CASSETSAPYNEQFF. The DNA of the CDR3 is TGTGCCAGCAGCGAGACTAGCGCACCCTACAATGAGCAGTTCTTC.

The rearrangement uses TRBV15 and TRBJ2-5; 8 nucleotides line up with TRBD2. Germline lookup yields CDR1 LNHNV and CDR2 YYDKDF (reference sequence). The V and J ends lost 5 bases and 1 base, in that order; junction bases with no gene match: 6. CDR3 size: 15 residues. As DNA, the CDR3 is TGTGCCACCAGCGGAAGACGGGGGGGCCAAGAGACCCAGTACTTC. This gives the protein CATSGRRGGQETQYF.

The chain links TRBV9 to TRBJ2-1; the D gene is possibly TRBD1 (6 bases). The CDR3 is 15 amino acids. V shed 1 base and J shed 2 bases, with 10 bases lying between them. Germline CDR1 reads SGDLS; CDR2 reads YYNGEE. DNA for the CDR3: TGTGCCAGCAGCGTAAAGGGGGATCCCTACAATGAGCAGTTCTTC. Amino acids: CASSVKGDPYNEQFF.

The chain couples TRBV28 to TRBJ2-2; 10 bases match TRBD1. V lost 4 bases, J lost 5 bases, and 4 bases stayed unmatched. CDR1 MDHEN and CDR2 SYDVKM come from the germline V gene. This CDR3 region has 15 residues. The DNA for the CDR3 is TGTGCCAGCAGTTGGAGGGACAGGGGAACCGGGGAGCTGTTTTTT. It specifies CASSWRDRGTGELFF.

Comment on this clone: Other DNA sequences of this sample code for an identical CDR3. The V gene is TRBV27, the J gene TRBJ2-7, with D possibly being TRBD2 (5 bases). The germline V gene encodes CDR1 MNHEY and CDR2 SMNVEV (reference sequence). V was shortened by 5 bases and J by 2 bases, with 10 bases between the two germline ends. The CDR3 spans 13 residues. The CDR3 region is CASSPSGTYEQYF. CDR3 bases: TGTGCCAGCAGTCCCAGCGGTACCTACGAGCAGTACTTC.

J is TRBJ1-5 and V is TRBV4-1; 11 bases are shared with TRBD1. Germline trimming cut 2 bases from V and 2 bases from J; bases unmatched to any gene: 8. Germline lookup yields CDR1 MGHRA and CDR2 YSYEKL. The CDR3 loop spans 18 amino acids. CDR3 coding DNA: TGCGCCAGCAGCCAAACCGGGACAGGGGGTCGGGGCAATCAGCCCCAGCATTTT. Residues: CASSQTGTGGRGNQPQHF.

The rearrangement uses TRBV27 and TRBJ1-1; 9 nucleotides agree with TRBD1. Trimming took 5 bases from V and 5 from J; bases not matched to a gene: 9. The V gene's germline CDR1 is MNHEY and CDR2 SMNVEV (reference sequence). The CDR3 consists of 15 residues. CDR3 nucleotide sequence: TGTGCCAGCAGTCCGCCACAGGGGGCGGGTACTGAAGCTTTCTTT. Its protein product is CASSPPQGAGTEAFF.

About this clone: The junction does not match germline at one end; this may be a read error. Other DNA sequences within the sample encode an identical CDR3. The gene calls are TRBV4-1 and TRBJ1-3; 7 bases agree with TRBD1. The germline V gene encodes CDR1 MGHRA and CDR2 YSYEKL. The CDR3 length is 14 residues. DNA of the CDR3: TGCGCCAGCAGCCAAGTCGCAGGGGGAAACACTATATATTTT. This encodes CASSQVAGGNTIYF.

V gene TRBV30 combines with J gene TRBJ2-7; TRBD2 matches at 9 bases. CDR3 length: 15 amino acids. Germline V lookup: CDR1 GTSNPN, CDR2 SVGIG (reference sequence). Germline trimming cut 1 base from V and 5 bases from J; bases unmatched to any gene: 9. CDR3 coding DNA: TGTGCCTGGAGTGGTCCGGGACTAGCTTTCGACGAGCAGTACTTC. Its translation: CAWSGPGLAFDEQYF.